Presented here are 8 T cell receptor beta chains from one specimen sequenced in a study of OX40 agonist ivuxolimab in advanced cancers. Sequencing was performed with immunoSEQ multiplex PCR; in TCRdb, only in-frame clones are kept and a portion is missing. The table has roughly 60,000 clones, 84% seen once; the top ten hold approximately 2%. The sample in question was CD4+ or CD8+ T cells sorted from blood, obtained in a trial of the OX40 agonist ivuxolimab. These receptors originate from an adult with an advanced solid tumor such as melanoma, head and neck, liver or kidney cancer.

The chain couples TRBV23-1 to TRBJ2-7; TRBD1 matches at 8 bases. TRBV23-1 is an open reading frame, and its role is uncertain. The CDR3 is made up of 21 amino acids. Trimming removed 1 base from V and 0 bases from J; junction bases left unmatched: 20. The CDR3 DNA reads TGCGCCAGCAGTCAATACGTACTTTATAGTGTGGGACAGGTGAACTCCTACGAGCAGTACTTC. Translating gives CASSQYVLYSVGQVNSYEQYF.

In this sample, this clone turned up a few times. A junction boundary mismatches the germline segment, possibly from a read error. The V gene is TRBV7-7, the J gene TRBJ2-5, with a tentative D call TRBD1 (5 bases). The germline V gene has CDR1 SSHAT and CDR2 FNYEAQ (reference sequence). This CDR3 is built from 13 residues. CDR3 residues: CASSLGVGETQYF. Here the CDR3 DNA reads TGTGCTAGCAGCTTAGGGGTGGGGGAGACCCAGTACTTC.

V is TRBV11-2 and J is TRBJ2-7, with TRBD2 matching 12 bases. Per germline, CDR1 SGHAT and CDR2 FQNNGV. The V and J ends lost 4 bases and 5 bases, in that order; junction bases with no gene match: 6. This CDR3 has 15 residues. The CDR3 spells CASSSRLAGVDEQYF. The CDR3 nucleotides read TGTGCCAGCAGCTCCCGACTAGCGGGAGTCGACGAGCAGTACTTC.

This clone came up once. V is TRBV27 and J is TRBJ2-5; the match to TRBD2 covers 10 bases. V lost 2 bases to trimming and J lost 5 bases; unmatched junction nucleotides: 8. Germline assignment: CDR1 MNHEY and CDR2 SMNVEV (reference sequence). CDR3 length: 16 residues. This chain's CDR3 is CASSLSASGGPETQYF. The CDR3 DNA reads as TGTGCCAGCAGTTTAAGTGCTAGCGGGGGCCCGGAGACCCAGTACTTC.

This rearrangement joins TRBV19 to TRBJ2-2, with D hard to call. The germline V gene encodes CDR1 LNHDA and CDR2 SQIVND (reference sequence). Trimming left V 3 bases short and J 6 bases short, with 14 bases between. CDR3 size: 15 residues. CDR3 in DNA: TGTGCCAGTAGTATCAGTACCGCTGCGGCCGGGGAGCTGTTTTTT. Amino acids: CASSISTAAAGELFF.

V usage is TRBV28 and J usage is TRBJ1-1; 7 bases align to TRBD1. The V segment lost 8 bases and the J segment 4 bases; nucleotides outside the gene matches: 13. This CDR3 contains 15 residues. CDR1 and CDR2 from the germline V gene are MDHEN and SYDVKM. CDR3 region: CASGSRDSAGTEAFF. In nucleotides, the CDR3 is TGTGCCAGCGGGTCCCGGGACAGCGCGGGCACTGAAGCTTTCTTT.

This sequence joins TRBV7-5 and TRBJ2-2; the DNA was not compared with TRBD2, the D call given in the table. TRBV7-5 is recorded as a pseudogene. This CDR3 has 18 residues. CDR3: CARSLALRGGVITGELFF. CDR3 sequence (DNA): TGTGCCAGAAGCTTAGCGCTTAGGGGGGGCGTTATCACCGGGGAGCTGTTTTTT.

The chain joins TRBV5-4 to TRBJ1-1; D is ambiguous. V was shortened by 0 bases and J by 1 base, with 10 bases between the two germline ends. The V gene's germline CDR1 is SGHNT and CDR2 YYREEE (reference sequence). The CDR3 length is 15 residues. CDR3 DNA sequence: TGTGCCAGCAGCTTGGACCCGGAGGGGAACACTGAAGCTTTCTTT. Protein sequence: CASSLDPEGNTEAFF. Full variable domain (remainder filled in from reference TRBV5-4 and TRBJ1-1): ETGVTQSPTHLIKTRGQQVTLRCSSQSGHNTVSWYQQALGQGPQFIFQYYREEENGRGNFPPRFSGLQFPNYSSELNVNALELDDSALYLCASSLDPEGNTEAFFGQGTRLTVV.